The next 20 T cell receptor beta chains were all read from a single sample in a study of blood T cell repertoires in COVID-19. Sequencing used immunoSEQ multiplex PCR; TCRdb keeps in-frame clones, though not all of them. The table shows 93,000 or so clones, with about 89% occurring only once. The sample was peripheral blood. The receptors were gathered from a woman aged 55-70 years with acute or convalescent COVID-19.

The chain combines TRBV28 with TRBJ1-2; 7 bases agree with TRBD1. The germline CDR1 and CDR2 sequences are MDHEN and SYDVKM. The CDR3 totals 14 residues. V lost 6 bases, J lost 3 bases, and 7 bases stayed unmatched. CDR3 protein: CASRLAGGDYGYTF. The CDR3 DNA reads as TGTGCCAGCAGACTGGCAGGGGGAGACTATGGCTACACCTTC.

The table lists this clone with a few counts. CDR3 in amino acids: CATSPLPGGGNTIYF. CDR3 sequence (DNA): TGTGCCACTAGCCCGCTCCCCGGGGGGGGAAACACCATATATTTT. This chain uses TRBV6-5 with TRBJ1-3; D might be TRBD1 (5 bases). Trimming removed 10 bases from V and 4 bases from J, with 20 bases in between. Germline lookup yields CDR1 MNHEY and CDR2 SVGAGI. CDR3 size: 15 residues.

The chain recombines TRBV24-1 with TRBJ2-1; 10 nucleotides match TRBD2. This CDR3 spans 14 amino acids. Germline V gene data show CDR1 as KGHDR and CDR2 as SFDVKD. The trim removed 3 bases at V and 10 bases at J, leaving 5 bases unmatched. In nucleotides, the CDR3 is TGTGCCACCAGTGATCAACCGGGACTAGCGGAGCAGTTCTTC. Residues: CATSDQPGLAEQFF.

The rearrangement joins TRBV15 to TRBJ2-4, with D unclear. The V end was cut by 0 bases, the J end by 5 bases, with 8 bases between. This CDR3 spans 14 amino acids. In germline, CDR1 is LNHNV, CDR2 YYDKDF (reference sequence). CDR3: CATSRDQSENIQYF. CDR3 DNA: TGTGCCACCAGCAGAGACCAGAGCGAAAACATTCAGTACTTC.

The V and J genes are TRBV11-3 and TRBJ1-6, with D maybe TRBD1 (6 bases). Trimming left V 3 bases short and J 7 bases short, with 10 bases between. The CDR3 sequence is 14 residues long. CDR1 is SGHNT, CDR2 YENEEA, per germline. CDR3 sequence (DNA): TGTGCCAGCAGCTTGCAGGGGAGCAATTCACCCCTCCACTTT. This codes for CASSLQGSNSPLHF. Together with reference TRBV11-3 and TRBJ1-6, the CDR3 gives the full variable domain: EAGVVQSPRYKIIEKKQPVAFWCNPISGHNTLYWYLQNLGQGPELLIRYENEEAVDDSQLPKDRFSAERLKGVDSTLKIQPAELGDSAVYLCASSLQGSNSPLHFGNGTRLTVT.

The V call is TRBV5-1, the J call TRBJ2-3, with D uncertain. The CDR3 covers 14 residues. Trimming removed 4 bases at V and 0 bases at J, with 9 bases between. CDR1 is SGHRS, CDR2 YFSETQ, per germline. The CDR3 sequence is CASSATASTDTQYF. The CDR3 nucleotides are TGCGCCAGCAGCGCCACCGCGAGCACAGATACGCAGTATTTT.

The J gene is TRBJ1-1, the V gene TRBV6-5, with D hard to call. Germline-derived CDR1 and CDR2 are MNHEY and SVGAGI. The CDR3 contains 14 residues. Trimming removed 6 bases at V and 0 bases at J, with 11 bases between. The CDR3 region has the DNA TGTGCCAGCAGCACGGGGTTGATGAACACTGAAGCTTTCTTT. Translation: CASSTGLMNTEAFF.

The chain has TRBV28 and TRBJ2-4, with 12 bases aligning to TRBD1. The germline V gene has CDR1 MDHEN and CDR2 SYDVKM. The CDR3 runs 20 residues. The V and J ends lost 5 bases and 3 bases, in that order; junction bases with no gene match: 17. DNA of the CDR3: TGTGCCAGCAGTACCTGGGGGGGGACAGGGGGCTTCGAGGTCAAAAACATTCAGTACTTC. This sequence encodes CASSTWGGTGGFEVKNIQYF.

The rearrangement links TRBV11-2 to TRBJ2-1, with D maybe TRBD2 (5 bases). The CDR3 runs 12 residues. Trimming cost V 1 base and J 15 bases, with 13 bases left between them. Germline CDR1 is SGHAT and CDR2 is FQNNGV. CDR3 DNA sequence: TGTGCCAGCAGCTTAGCCGGGCTAGCTTCGTTCTTC. Translation: CASSLAGLASFF. The full variable domain, in which reference TRBV11-2 and TRBJ2-1 provide the parts outside the CDR3, is EAGVAQSPRYKIIEKRQSVAFWCNPISGHATLYWYQQILGQGPKLLIQFQNNGVVDDSQLPKDRFSAERLKGVDSTLKIQPAKLEDSAVYLCASSLAGLASFFGPGTRLTVL.

This sequence joins TRBV19 and TRBJ1-3; no clear D. The CDR3 totals 14 residues. Germline V gene sequence: CDR1 LNHDA, CDR2 SQIVND (reference sequence). Trimming removed 3 bases at V and 4 bases at J, with 10 bases between. The CDR3 sequence: CASSIQTVGNTIYF. DNA of the CDR3: TGTGCCAGTAGTATCCAAACTGTCGGAAACACCATATATTTT.

This chain connects TRBV19 to TRBJ2-2, with 8 bases aligning to TRBD1. This CDR3 is built from 15 residues. The junction had 6 bases not matched to a gene; V was cut back by 3 bases and J by 6 bases. The germline CDR1 and CDR2 sequences are LNHDA and SQIVND (reference sequence). This chain's CDR3 is CASSIRRGQAGELFF. In DNA form, the CDR3 reads TGTGCCAGTAGTATCCGCAGGGGGCAAGCCGGGGAGCTGTTTTTT.

The count of this clone is one. The CDR3 region has the DNA TGTGCCAGCAGTCCCACGGGAGTATTTGGGACTTACAATGAGCAGTTCTTC. This gives the protein CASSPTGVFGTYNEQFF. V and J are TRBV5-8 and TRBJ2-1; a possible D gene is TRBD2 (6 bases). Germline-derived CDR1 and CDR2 are SGHTS and YDEGEE. Trimming took 5 bases from V and 4 from J, leaving 22 bases between them. The CDR3 spans 17 residues.

The J gene is TRBJ2-1, the V gene TRBV28; 9 positions agree with TRBD2. Trimming took 6 bases from V and 0 from J; bases not matched to a gene: 6. The CDR3 is 16 amino acids. Germline CDR1 is MDHEN and CDR2 is SYDVKM. The CDR3 protein is CASRTNSGSSYNEQFF. In DNA form, the CDR3 reads TGTGCCAGCAGGACTAATAGCGGGAGCTCCTACAATGAGCAGTTCTTC.

This rearrangement joins TRBV7-8 to TRBJ1-2; D remains ambiguous. The CDR3 contains 11 residues. CDR1 is SGHVS and CDR2 is FQNEAQ in the germline V gene. Trimming shortened V by 5 bases and J by 7 bases, and 8 bases separated the two germline ends. The CDR3 here is CASSPGIGYTF. The CDR3, as DNA: TGTGCCAGCAGCCCGGGAATTGGCTACACCTTC.

The rearrangement joins TRBV3-1 (or the pseudogene TRBV3-2) to TRBJ1-1; D is perhaps TRBD1 (5 bases). The CDR3 contains 14 residues. The germline V gene encodes CDR1 LGHDT and CDR2 YNNKEL (reference sequence). Trimming stripped 2 bases from V and 4 bases from J, with 11 bases between. The DNA for the CDR3 is TGTGCCAGCAGCCAATTAGGAGGGGCCACTGAAGCTTTCTTT. This encodes CASSQLGGATEAFF.

This sequence joins TRBV6-5 and TRBJ1-2; a weak D match, TRBD1 (5 bases). Trimming stripped 0 bases from V and 7 bases from J, with 18 bases between. There are 16 residues in the CDR3. Germline CDR1 MNHEY, CDR2 SVGAGI. CDR3 region: CASSYSKSQGGVGYTF. DNA of the CDR3: TGTGCCAGCAGTTACTCTAAATCCCAGGGTGGTGTTGGCTACACCTTC.

V and J are TRBV27 and TRBJ1-1, with a weak D call TRBD1 (5 bases). The CDR3 consists of 15 residues. The V end lost 7 bases, the J end lost 3 bases, and 18 bases lay between the germline ends. Germline lookup yields CDR1 MNHEY and CDR2 SMNVEV (reference sequence). DNA of the CDR3: TGTGCCAGCACCGACCTGGGGCGTTGGGACACTGAAGCTTTCTTT. It translates to CASTDLGRWDTEAFF.

The chain joins TRBV9 to TRBJ1-1; the match to TRBD1 covers 7 bases. Germline CDR1 reads SGDLS; CDR2 reads YYNGEE. The CDR3 contains 15 residues. V lost 0 bases, J lost 0 bases, and 2 bases stayed unmatched. CDR3 bases: TGTGCCAGCAGCGTAGGGACAGGAATGAACACTGAAGCTTTCTTT. Its translation: CASSVGTGMNTEAFF.

The chain employs TRBV30 and TRBJ1-6, with D possibly being TRBD1 (6 bases). The CDR3 length is 13 residues. Germline V gene data show CDR1 as GTSNPN and CDR2 as SVGIG (reference sequence). The V end lost 2 bases, the J end lost 13 bases, and 15 bases lay between the germline ends. This chain's CDR3 is CAWSQGLSYPLHF. The CDR3 nucleotides are TGTGCCTGGAGTCAGGGGCTCTCGTATCCCCTCCACTTT.

J is TRBJ1-5 and V is TRBV24-1; no definite D call. Germline V lookup: CDR1 KGHDR, CDR2 SFDVKD. The CDR3 spans 14 residues. Trimming took 5 bases from V and 0 from J, leaving 7 bases between them. CDR3 protein: CATSGQYSNQPQHF. Written as DNA, the CDR3 is TGTGCCACCAGTGGGCAGTATAGCAATCAGCCCCAGCATTTT.